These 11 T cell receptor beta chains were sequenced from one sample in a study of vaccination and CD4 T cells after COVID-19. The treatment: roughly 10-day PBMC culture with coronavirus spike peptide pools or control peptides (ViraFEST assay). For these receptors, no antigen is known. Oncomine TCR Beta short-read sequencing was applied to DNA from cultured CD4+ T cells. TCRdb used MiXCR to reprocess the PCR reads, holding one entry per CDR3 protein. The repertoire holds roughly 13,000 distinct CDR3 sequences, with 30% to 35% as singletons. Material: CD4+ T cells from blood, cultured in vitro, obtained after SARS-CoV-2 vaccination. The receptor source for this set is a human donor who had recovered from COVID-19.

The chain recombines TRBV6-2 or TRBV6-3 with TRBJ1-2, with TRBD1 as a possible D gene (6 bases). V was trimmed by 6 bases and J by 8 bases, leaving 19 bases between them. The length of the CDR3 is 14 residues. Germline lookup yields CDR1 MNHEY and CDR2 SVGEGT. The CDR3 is CASSPQGPRGGYTF. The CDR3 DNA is TGTGCCAGCAGCCCGCAGGGGCCTCGAGGGGGCTACACCTTC.

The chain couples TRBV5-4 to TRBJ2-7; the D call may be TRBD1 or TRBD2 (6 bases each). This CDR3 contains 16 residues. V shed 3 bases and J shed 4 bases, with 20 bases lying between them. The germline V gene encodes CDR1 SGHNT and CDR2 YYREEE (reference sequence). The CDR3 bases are TGTGCCAGCAGCTCCTTGCCGGGGGCACTTGGGTACGAGCAGTACTTC. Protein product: CASSSLPGALGYEQYF. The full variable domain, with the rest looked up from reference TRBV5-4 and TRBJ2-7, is ETGVTQSPTHLIKTRGQQVTLRCSSQSGHNTVSWYQQALGQGPQFIFQYYREEENGRGNFPPRFSGLQFPNYSSELNVNALELDDSALYLCASSSLPGALGYEQYFGPGTRLTVT.

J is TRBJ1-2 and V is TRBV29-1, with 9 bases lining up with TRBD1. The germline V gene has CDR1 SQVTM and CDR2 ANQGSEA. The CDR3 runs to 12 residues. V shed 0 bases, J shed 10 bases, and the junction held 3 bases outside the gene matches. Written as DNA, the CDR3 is TGCAGCGTTGAAGATGGGACAGGGCTCTACACCTTC. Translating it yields CSVEDGTGLYTF.

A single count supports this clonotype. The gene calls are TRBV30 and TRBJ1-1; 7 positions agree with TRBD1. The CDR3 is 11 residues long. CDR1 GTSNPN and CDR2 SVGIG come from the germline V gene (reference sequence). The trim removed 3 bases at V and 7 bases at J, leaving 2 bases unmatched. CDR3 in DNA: TGTGCCTGGAGGAGGGACAGTGAAGCTTTCTTT. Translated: CAWRRDSEAFF.

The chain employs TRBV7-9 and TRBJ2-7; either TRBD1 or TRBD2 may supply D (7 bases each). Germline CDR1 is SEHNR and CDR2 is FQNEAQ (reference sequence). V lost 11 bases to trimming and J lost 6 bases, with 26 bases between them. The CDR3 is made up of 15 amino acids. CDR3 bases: TGTGCCGCAGCGGGACCCGGGACAGTCTTAGGCGAGCAGTACTTC. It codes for CAAAGPGTVLGEQYF.

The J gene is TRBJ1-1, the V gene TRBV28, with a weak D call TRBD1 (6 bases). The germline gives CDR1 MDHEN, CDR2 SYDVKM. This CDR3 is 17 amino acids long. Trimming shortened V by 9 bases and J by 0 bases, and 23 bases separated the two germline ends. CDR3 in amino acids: CASSTGSAAGLNTEAFF. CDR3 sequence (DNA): TGTGCCAGTTCTACAGGGAGCGCAGCCGGTTTGAACACTGAAGCTTTCTTT.

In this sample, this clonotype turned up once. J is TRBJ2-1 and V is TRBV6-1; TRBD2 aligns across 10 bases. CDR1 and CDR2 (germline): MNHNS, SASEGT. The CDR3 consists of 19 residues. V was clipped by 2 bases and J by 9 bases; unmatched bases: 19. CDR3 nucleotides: TGTGCCAGCAGTGAATCTTACCCAGCGGGAGGGACCCGGCAAGGTGAGCAGTTCTTC. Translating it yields CASSESYPAGGTRQGEQFF.

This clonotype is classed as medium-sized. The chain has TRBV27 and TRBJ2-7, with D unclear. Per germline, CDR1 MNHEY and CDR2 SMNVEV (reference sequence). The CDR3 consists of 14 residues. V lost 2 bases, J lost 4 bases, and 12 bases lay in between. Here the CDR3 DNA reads TGTGCCAGCAGTTTAGGCTCTGCTGTATACGAGCAGTACTTC. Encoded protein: CASSLGSAVYEQYF.

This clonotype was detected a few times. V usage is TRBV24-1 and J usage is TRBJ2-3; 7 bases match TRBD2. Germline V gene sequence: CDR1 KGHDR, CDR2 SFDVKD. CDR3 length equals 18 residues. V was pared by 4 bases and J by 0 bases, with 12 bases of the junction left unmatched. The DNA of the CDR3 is TGTGCCACCAGTGAGCTGGGTACTAGCGCCTCAAGCACAGATACGCAGTATTTT. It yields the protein CATSELGTSASSTDTQYF.

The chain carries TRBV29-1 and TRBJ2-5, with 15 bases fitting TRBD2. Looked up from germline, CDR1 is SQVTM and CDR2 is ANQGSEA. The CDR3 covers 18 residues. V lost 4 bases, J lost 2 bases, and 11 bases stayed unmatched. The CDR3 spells CSVVSGLAGGRRQETQYF. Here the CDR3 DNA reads TGCAGCGTTGTTTCGGGACTAGCGGGAGGCCGAAGACAAGAGACCCAGTACTTC.

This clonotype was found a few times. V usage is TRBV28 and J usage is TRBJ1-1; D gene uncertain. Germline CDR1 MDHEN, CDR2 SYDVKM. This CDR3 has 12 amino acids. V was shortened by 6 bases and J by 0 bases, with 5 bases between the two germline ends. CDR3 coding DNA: TGTGCCAGCAGATTAATGAACACTGAAGCTTTCTTT. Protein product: CASRLMNTEAFF.